A single sample gave rise to the 21 T cell receptor beta chains below, sequenced in a study of CD8+CD57+ T cells in acquired aplastic anemia. Profiling that covered TCR beta VDJ and CDR3 relied on genomic DNA as its template. TCRdb re-derived calls from the reads in MiXCR, one entry per CDR3 protein. The sample lists about 210,000 distinct CDR3 sequences; over 60% were seen once. Sequences were obtained from sorted CD4+, CD8+, or CD8+CD57+ T cells (not recorded which) from PBMCs. These receptors were collected from a human donor in good health.

A note on this clonotype: Compared with germline, one end of the junction differs, possibly owing to a read error. The genes are TRBV25-1 and TRBJ2-7, with a weak D call TRBD1 (5 bases). CDR1 is MGHDK, CDR2 SYGVNS, per germline. This CDR3 contains 16 residues. The CDR3: CASSEGGDSDFYEQCF. For the CDR3, the DNA is TGTGCCAGCAGTGAAGGTGGTGACAGTGACTTCTACGAGCAGTGCTTC.

This chain joins TRBV7-9 and TRBJ2-7, with D perhaps matching TRBD1 (6 bases). The CDR3 extends over 14 amino acids. CDR1 is SEHNR and CDR2 is FQNEAQ in the germline V gene (reference sequence). V was shortened by 5 bases and J by 5 bases, with 16 bases between the two germline ends. DNA for the CDR3: TGTGCCAGCAGCCCCCGGGACACGGTCGACGAGCAGTACTTC. Residues: CASSPRDTVDEQYF.

The chain recombines TRBV19 with TRBJ2-6; tentatively, D is TRBD1 (6 bases). Trimming stripped 0 bases from V and 0 bases from J, with 6 bases between. This CDR3 is built from 16 residues. Germline CDR1 and CDR2: LNHDA and SQIVND (reference sequence). The CDR3 loop reads CASSIEGGSGANVLTF. In DNA form, the CDR3 reads TGTGCCAGTAGTATAGAAGGGGGCTCTGGGGCCAACGTCCTGACTTTC.

The sample holds many counts of this clonotype. The chain links TRBV7-9 to TRBJ2-5; 9 nucleotides align to TRBD1. The CDR3 runs 15 residues. With 7 bases clipped from V and 5 bases from J, the junction kept 11 bases outside the gene matches. The V gene's germline CDR1 is SEHNR and CDR2 FQNEAQ (reference sequence). CDR3: CASNPVGQGVETQYF. The CDR3 bases are TGTGCCAGCAATCCAGTGGGACAGGGTGTCGAGACCCAGTACTTC.

The V call is TRBV7-3, the J call TRBJ1-1; D is possibly TRBD1 (5 bases). V lost 3 bases and J 6 bases, leaving 11 bases between the germline ends. The germline CDR1 and CDR2 sequences are SGHTA and FQGTGA. There are 13 residues in the CDR3. In DNA, the CDR3 is TGTGCCAGCAGCTTGGGGACGATGGCTGAAGCTTTCTTT. Protein sequence: CASSLGTMAEAFF.

This clonotype was found many times. The rearrangement links TRBV6-4 to TRBJ1-5; D ambiguous. Germline CDR1 reads MRHNA; CDR2 reads SNTAGT. The CDR3 loop spans 13 amino acids. Deletions cut 0 bases from V and 1 base from J, with 1 base between. This CDR3 reads CASSDSSNQPQHF. Here the CDR3 DNA reads TGTGCCAGCAGTGACTCGAGCAATCAGCCCCAGCATTTT.

This clonotype showed up just once. This rearrangement joins TRBV2 to TRBJ2-7, with 12 bases that match TRBD2. Germline V gene data show CDR1 as SNHLY and CDR2 as FYNNEI. This CDR3 has 16 amino acids. V dropped 8 bases and J dropped 0; count of bases not matched to a gene: 8. CDR3 protein: CASHGLAGRSSYEQYF. In nucleotides, the CDR3 is TGTGCCAGCCACGGACTAGCGGGGAGGAGCTCCTACGAGCAGTACTTC.

The CDR3 protein is CASKWEGRENTGELFF. The CDR3 nucleotides read TGTGCCAGCAAGTGGGAGGGCCGGGAAAACACCGGGGAGCTGTTTTTT. The chain couples TRBV6-6 to TRBJ2-2; 7 nucleotides align to TRBD2. From germline, CDR1 is MNHNY and CDR2 SVGAGI (reference sequence). V shed 7 bases and J 2 bases; nucleotides not matched to a gene: 10. CDR3 length equals 16 residues.

As to this clonotype: One end of the junction does not line up with germline, which may come from a read error. The J gene is TRBJ1-4, the V gene TRBV29-1; 7 nucleotides align to TRBD1. The CDR3 loop spans 13 amino acids. Germline CDR1 is SQVTM and CDR2 is ANQGSEA. The CDR3 DNA follows: TGCAGCGTTGCCAACAGGGGCAGGGAAAAATTGTTTTTT. As protein: CSVANRGREKLFF.

V usage is TRBV7-9 and J usage is TRBJ2-5, with 8 bases that match TRBD1. The CDR3 loop spans 16 amino acids. J was trimmed by 0 bases and V by 0 bases; bases with no gene match: 3. Germline CDR1 is SEHNR and CDR2 is FQNEAQ (reference sequence). This CDR3 is CASSLAPGQDQETQYF. The DNA for the CDR3 is TGTGCCAGCAGCTTAGCCCCGGGACAGGACCAAGAGACCCAGTACTTC.

The chain combines TRBV9 with TRBJ2-3; TRBD1 matches 9 bases. CDR1 is SGDLS and CDR2 is YYNGEE in the germline V gene. With 3 bases clipped from V and 5 bases from J, the junction kept 7 bases outside the gene matches. The CDR3 totals 15 residues. This CDR3 is CASSGRDRDGDTQYF. DNA of the CDR3: TGTGCCAGCAGCGGCCGGGACAGGGATGGAGATACGCAGTATTTT.

This chain connects TRBV19 to TRBJ1-4; D is unclear. Deletions cut 6 bases from V and 0 bases from J, with 11 bases between. The CDR3 is 15 amino acids. Germline lookup yields CDR1 LNHDA and CDR2 SQIVND (reference sequence). The CDR3 protein is CASRMAGSTNEKLFF. CDR3 coding DNA: TGTGCCAGTAGGATGGCAGGCTCAACTAATGAAAAACTGTTTTTT.

The sample holds a few counts of this clonotype. The chain joins TRBV7-6 to TRBJ2-1; a possible D gene is TRBD2 (5 bases). Trimming pared 0 bases from V and 10 bases from J, leaving 10 bases between. Germline values: CDR1 SGHVS, CDR2 FNYEAQ. This CDR3 contains 13 residues. CDR3 sequence: CASSLAGVQEQFF. CDR3 DNA: TGTGCCAGCAGCTTAGCGGGAGTTCAAGAGCAGTTCTTC.

The rearrangement joins TRBV7-6 to TRBJ2-3; 8 nucleotides agree with TRBD1. V shed 1 base and J 2 bases; nucleotides not matched to a gene: 2. This CDR3 has 15 amino acids. Germline V gene data show CDR1 as SGHVS and CDR2 as FNYEAQ. The CDR3 protein is CASSLGTGFTDTQYF. The CDR3 region has the DNA TGTGCCAGCAGCTTAGGGACAGGGTTCACAGATACGCAGTATTTT. Variable domain in full (rest from reference TRBV7-6 and TRBJ2-3): GAGVSQSPRYKVTKRGQDVALRCDPISGHVSLYWYRQALGQGPEFLTYFNYEAQQDKSGLPNDRFSAERPEGSISTLTIQRTEQRDSAMYRCASSLGTGFTDTQYFGPGTRLTVL.

This clonotype was counted ten times or more. The rearrangement links TRBV4-3 to TRBJ2-2, with D possibly called TRBD1 or TRBD2 (6 bases each). In germline, CDR1 is LGHNA, CDR2 YSLEER. Trimming shortened V by 0 bases and J by 3 bases, and 14 bases separated the two germline ends. The CDR3 has 17 amino acids. This CDR3 is CASSQESGAIYTGELFF. CDR3 DNA sequence: TGCGCCAGCAGCCAAGAGTCGGGGGCGATCTACACCGGGGAGCTGTTTTTT.

This clonotype was seen repeatedly, ten times or more. The chain carries TRBV12-3 or TRBV12-4 and TRBJ1-1, with D possibly TRBD1 on 5 matching bases. The CDR3 loop spans 15 amino acids. V was trimmed by 0 bases and J by 2 bases, leaving 10 bases between them. The CDR3 protein is CASSLAGGINTEAFF. CDR3 bases: TGTGCCAGCAGTTTAGCGGGGGGGATTAACACTGAAGCTTTCTTT.

With respect to this clonotype: A clone one base away is much larger, so this may be a read error. Given the absence of the conserved phenylalanine or tryptophan at the CDR3 end, a read error is likely. This chain uses TRBV4-2 with TRBJ2-3; D uncertain. The CDR3 runs to 14 residues. Trimming cost V 2 bases and J 1 base, with 7 bases left between them. Per germline, CDR1 LGHNA and CDR2 YNFKEQ. The DNA of the CDR3 is TGTGCCAGCAGCCAATTTACGGGCACAGATACGCAGTATCTT. Protein: CASSQFTGTDTQYL.

The V gene is TRBV7-9, the J gene TRBJ2-7; unclear D gene. Trimming shortened V by 0 bases and J by 6 bases, and 12 bases separated the two germline ends. The CDR3 consists of 14 residues. From germline, CDR1 is SEHNR and CDR2 FQNEAQ (reference sequence). The CDR3 DNA reads as TGTGCCAGCAGCTTAGCGGGTATCATAGGCGAGCAGTACTTC. Translated: CASSLAGIIGEQYF. Supplemented by reference TRBV7-9 and TRBJ2-7, the full variable domain reads DTGVSQNPRHKITKRGQNVTFRCDPISEHNRLYWYRQTLGQGPEFLTYFQNEAQLEKSRLLSDRFSAERPKGSFSTLEIQRTEQGDSAMYLCASSLAGIIGEQYFGPGTRLTVT.

The V and J genes are TRBV20-1 and TRBJ2-7; 10 positions agree with TRBD1. Germline V gives CDR1 DFQATT, CDR2 SNEGSKA (reference sequence). The CDR3 runs to 14 residues. The V gene end was trimmed by 6 bases and the J gene end by 3 bases; junction bases not matched to a gene: 8. Here the CDR3 DNA reads TGCAGTGCCCGGAGGGGGACAGGGGTCTACGAGCAGTACTTC. Its translation: CSARRGTGVYEQYF.

Turning to this clonotype: Lacking the conserved final phenylalanine or tryptophan, this CDR3 likely reflects a read error. The limits of the CDR3 on the DNA are not certain, so only TCRdb's listed CDR3 is given. The CDR3 here is CASSLGGTPSL. The V and J genes are TRBV5-4 and TRBJ2-5; the table's D call TRBD2 went unverified against the DNA. The CDR3 length equals 11 residues, ends included. CDR1 SGHNT and CDR2 YYREEE come from the germline V gene (reference sequence).

The V call is TRBV7-2, the J call TRBJ2-5, with a tentative D call TRBD1 (7 bases). This CDR3 contains 15 residues. Germline V gene data show CDR1 as SGHTA and CDR2 as FQGNSA. V was cut by 5 bases and J by 0 bases, with 13 bases left in between. The CDR3 nucleotides are TGTGCCAGCAGCCTGCGGGGACAGCACCAAGAGACCCAGTACTTC. Its translation: CASSLRGQHQETQYF.